The clone carrying this T cell receptor (beta chain) turned up a few times. This specimen belongs to a study of blood T cell repertoires in COVID-19. The CDR3 consists of 13 residues. CDR1 is SGHTA, CDR2 FQGNSA, per germline. The J segment lost 2 bases and the V segment lost 5 bases, leaving 2 bases of the junction unmatched. Measured with immunoSEQ multiplex PCR; TCRdb has only the in-frame clones, and not every one. The sample shows fewer than 200,000 clones, 80% to 90% of them seen only once. Sequenced sample: peripheral blood. This sequence originates from a man in his late teens or twenties who had recovered from COVID-19. V and J are TRBV7-2 and TRBJ2-7; 8 bases map to TRBD1. For the CDR3, the DNA is TGTGCCAGCAGCCAACAGGGGGCCTACGAGCAGTACTTC. Amino acid sequence: CASSQQGAYEQYF.